This TCR beta chain was sequenced for a study of blood T cell repertoires in COVID-19. About the study: From the United States, Italy and Spain came samples of acute and convalescent COVID-19.

Which cohort a participant joined came from the clinical history participants gave. Germline CDR1 reads SGHTS; CDR2 reads YDEGEE. This CDR3 comprises 16 residues. With V trimmed by 0 bases and J by 6 bases, 6 bases remained unmatched. The repertoire was sequenced with immunoSEQ multiplex PCR; TCRdb's copy has only in-frame clones and lacks some. The sample shows 210,000 or so clones, about four fifths of them seen only once. Sequencing was performed on PBMCs or T cells enriched from blood (not recorded which). The chain recombines TRBV5-8 with TRBJ1-6; 7 bases match TRBD1. The TCR comes from a man aged 55 to 70 who had recovered from COVID-19. CDR3 bases: TGTGCCAGCAGCTTGGTTTTGGACAGGAGTAATTCACCCCTCCACTTT. Its translation: CASSLVLDRSNSPLHF.